A selection of T cell receptor beta chains follows, all from one sample in a study of early T cells in non-severe SARS-CoV-2 infection. TCRdb independently ran MiXCR on the 5' RACE reads; one entry per CDR3 protein. The sample contains tens of thousands of distinct CDR3 sequences, around 5.8% of which appear only once. The sample was whole blood. The receptors derive from an adult who was a healthcare worker with PCR-confirmed SARS-CoV-2 infection or an uninfected control (not recorded which). Each CDR3 is given with its conserved first and last residue. Fields, in order: V gene, J gene, clone size, D gene, CDR3 protein, CDR3 DNA. A D gene is named only where the DNA matches it firmly. Not all rows give a size; the values are once, few, many and, for expanded clones, a class.

v_gene: TRBV7-3
j_gene: TRBJ1-5
abundance: many
d_gene: TRBD1
CDR3aa: CASSLKGGARQPQHF
CDR3nt: TGTGCCAGCAGCTTAAAAGGGGGCGCGAGGCAGCCCCAGCATTTT

v_gene: TRBV5-1
j_gene: TRBJ2-5
abundance: many
d_gene: TRBD2
CDR3aa: CASSLAGSQETQYF
CDR3nt: TGCGCCAGCAGCTTAGCGGGAAGCCAAGAGACCCAGTACTTC

v_gene: TRBV14
j_gene: TRBJ2-6
abundance: many
d_gene: NA
CDR3aa: CASSLISGANVLTF
CDR3nt: TGTGCCAGCAGCCTTATCTCTGGGGCCAACGTCCTGACTTTC

v_gene: TRBV11-2
j_gene: TRBJ2-5
abundance: few
d_gene: NA
CDR3aa: CASSLRDFSKMETQYF
CDR3nt: TGTGCCAGCAGCTTAAGGGACTTTTCCAAAATGGAGACCCAGTACTTC

v_gene: TRBV6-1
j_gene: TRBJ2-3
abundance: many
d_gene: NA
CDR3aa: CASSEYPVPDTQYF
CDR3nt: TGTGCCAGCAGTGAATACCCGGTGCCAGATACGCAGTATTTT

v_gene: TRBV7-2
j_gene: TRBJ1-2
abundance: many
d_gene: NA
CDR3aa: CASSLGDGPYGYTF
CDR3nt: TGTGCCAGCAGCTTAGGAGACGGACCCTATGGCTACACCTTC

v_gene: TRBV6-5
j_gene: TRBJ2-1
abundance: many
d_gene: TRBD2
CDR3aa: CASSKPSGRFLSSYNEQFF
CDR3nt: TGTGCCAGCAGCAAGCCTAGCGGAAGATTTCTAAGCTCCTACAATGAGCAGTTCTTC

v_gene: TRBV6-6
j_gene: TRBJ2-6
abundance: many
d_gene: NA
CDR3aa: CASRPPQVLYVANVLTF
CDR3nt: TGTGCCAGCAGACCGCCACAGGTGCTCTATGTGGCCAACGTCCTGACTTTC

v_gene: TRBV21-1
j_gene: TRBJ1-2
abundance: many
d_gene: NA
CDR3aa: CASMVVSSGGYTF
CDR3nt: TGTGCCAGCATGGTAGTCTCGTCCGGAGGCTACACCTTC

v_gene: TRBV4-3
j_gene: TRBJ2-3
abundance: NA
d_gene: NA
CDR3aa: CASSQASTDTQYF
CDR3nt: TGCGCCAGCAGCCAAGCCAGCACAGATACGCAGTATTTT

v_gene: TRBV18
j_gene: TRBJ1-2
abundance: many
d_gene: TRBD1
CDR3aa: CASSPTGNYGYTF
CDR3nt: TGTGCCAGCTCACCGACAGGGAACTATGGCTACACCTTC

v_gene: TRBV30
j_gene: TRBJ2-3
abundance: many
d_gene: NA
CDR3aa: CALGGRTSTDTQYF
CDR3nt: TGTGCCTTGGGGGGACGGACCAGCACAGATACGCAGTATTTT

v_gene: TRBV28
j_gene: TRBJ1-1
abundance: many
d_gene: NA
CDR3aa: CASTRVFTEAFF
CDR3nt: TGTGCCAGCACCCGGGTTTTCACTGAAGCTTTCTTT

v_gene: TRBV20-1
j_gene: TRBJ1-5
abundance: many
d_gene: NA
CDR3aa: CSARSPDTSNQPQHF
CDR3nt: TGCAGTGCTAGATCGCCGGACACTAGCAATCAGCCCCAGCATTTT

v_gene: TRBV6-6
j_gene: TRBJ1-2
abundance: many
d_gene: TRBD1
CDR3aa: CASSRQGGGYTF
CDR3nt: TGTGCCAGCAGTCGACAGGGGGGTGGCTACACCTTC

v_gene: TRBV6-1
j_gene: TRBJ2-5
abundance: NA
d_gene: TRBD1
CDR3aa: CASSYFDRGLSGGTQYF
CDR3nt: TGTGCCAGCAGTTACTTCGACAGGGGTCTTTCGGGTGGGACCCAGTACTTC

v_gene: TRBV29-1
j_gene: TRBJ1-1
abundance: many
d_gene: TRBD1
CDR3aa: CSGQTGVGAFF
CDR3nt: TGCAGCGGACAGACAGGGGTCGGAGCTTTCTTT

v_gene: TRBV6-6
j_gene: TRBJ2-7
abundance: many
d_gene: NA
CDR3aa: CASSSPGPGTPLGDEQYF
CDR3nt: TGTGCCAGCAGTTCACCCGGACCCGGGACACCCCTAGGGGACGAGCAGTACTTC

v_gene: TRBV6-5
j_gene: TRBJ2-3
abundance: many
d_gene: NA
CDR3aa: CASSYFGESTDTQYF
CDR3nt: TGTGCCAGCAGTTACTTTGGGGAAAGCACAGATACGCAGTATTTT

v_gene: TRBV11-2
j_gene: TRBJ2-1
abundance: NA
d_gene: NA
CDR3aa: CVSSLETPNEQFF
CDR3nt: TGTGTCAGCAGCTTAGAAACACCGAATGAGCAGTTCTTC

v_gene: TRBV3-1
j_gene: TRBJ1-1
abundance: many
d_gene: TRBD1
CDR3aa: CASRPLTGVQTEAFF
CDR3nt: TGTGCCAGCAGGCCTTTGACAGGGGTGCAAACTGAAGCTTTCTTT

v_gene: TRBV13
j_gene: TRBJ2-7
abundance: many
d_gene: NA
CDR3aa: CASSTGGLSYEQYF
CDR3nt: TGTGCCAGCAGCACAGGAGGCCTCTCCTACGAGCAGTACTTC

v_gene: TRBV5-1
j_gene: TRBJ2-5
abundance: NA
d_gene: NA
CDR3aa: CASSLVPSGSGETQYF
CDR3nt: TGCGCCAGCAGCTTGGTACCCAGTGGTAGTGGGGAGACCCAGTACTTC

v_gene: TRBV7-2
j_gene: TRBJ1-1
abundance: many
d_gene: NA
CDR3aa: CASSLVGPGLNTEAFF
CDR3nt: TGTGCCAGCAGCTTAGTCGGTCCAGGGTTGAACACTGAAGCTTTCTTT

v_gene: TRBV7-2
j_gene: TRBJ2-2
abundance: few
d_gene: NA
CDR3aa: CASSLARLAVTGELFF
CDR3nt: TGTGCCAGCAGCTTAGCGCGGCTAGCCGTCACCGGGGAGCTGTTTTTT

v_gene: TRBV6-6
j_gene: TRBJ2-7
abundance: many
d_gene: NA
CDR3aa: CASSYSRGDEQYF
CDR3nt: TGTGCCAGCAGTTACTCGAGAGGGGACGAGCAGTACTTC

v_gene: TRBV19
j_gene: TRBJ2-2
abundance: few
d_gene: TRBD2
CDR3aa: CASGGLAANTGELFF
CDR3nt: TGTGCCAGTGGGGGACTAGCGGCGAACACCGGGGAGCTGTTTTTT

v_gene: TRBV2
j_gene: TRBJ2-5
abundance: NA
d_gene: TRBD2
CDR3aa: CASSETSGGQETQYF
CDR3nt: TGTGCCAGCAGTGAGACTAGCGGGGGCCAAGAGACCCAGTACTTC

v_gene: TRBV5-1
j_gene: TRBJ2-7
abundance: few
d_gene: NA
CDR3aa: CASSLDVWGYEQYF
CDR3nt: TGCGCCAGCAGCCTCGACGTATGGGGCTACGAGCAGTACTTC

v_gene: TRBV7-9
j_gene: TRBJ2-1
abundance: many
d_gene: TRBD1
CDR3aa: CASSLDTGGYNEQFF
CDR3nt: TGTGCCAGCAGCTTAGATACAGGGGGATACAATGAGCAGTTCTTC

v_gene: TRBV6-5
j_gene: TRBJ2-7
abundance: few
d_gene: TRBD1
CDR3aa: CASSYGHTGQGYEQYF
CDR3nt: TGTGCCAGCAGTTACGGACATACGGGACAGGGCTACGAGCAGTACTTC

v_gene: TRBV6-1
j_gene: TRBJ1-6
abundance: many
d_gene: NA
CDR3aa: CASSENSGFISPLHF
CDR3nt: TGTGCCAGCAGTGAAAATTCAGGGTTCATTTCACCCCTCCACTTT

v_gene: TRBV10-1
j_gene: TRBJ2-3
abundance: NA
d_gene: NA
CDR3aa: CASSEGGSTDTQYF
CDR3nt: TGCGCCAGCAGTGAGGGCGGAAGCACAGATACGCAGTATTTT

v_gene: TRBV20-1
j_gene: TRBJ1-1
abundance: NA
d_gene: TRBD1
CDR3aa: CSARGDRDTEAFF
CDR3nt: TGCAGTGCTAGAGGGGACAGGGATACTGAAGCTTTCTTT

v_gene: TRBV7-3
j_gene: TRBJ2-3
abundance: medium-sized
d_gene: TRBD2
CDR3aa: CASSQAGGSTDTQYF
CDR3nt: TGTGCCAGCAGCCAGGCGGGGGGAAGCACAGATACGCAGTATTTT

v_gene: TRBV29-1
j_gene: TRBJ1-2
abundance: many
d_gene: NA
CDR3aa: CSAETGSYGYTF
CDR3nt: TGCAGCGCCGAGACGGGGAGCTATGGCTACACCTTC

v_gene: TRBV9
j_gene: TRBJ2-1
abundance: many
d_gene: NA
CDR3aa: CASSAAGNEQFF
CDR3nt: TGTGCCAGCAGCGCGGCGGGGAATGAGCAGTTCTTC

v_gene: TRBV3-1
j_gene: TRBJ2-7
abundance: NA
d_gene: NA
CDR3aa: CASSQGPMEQYF
CDR3nt: TGTGCCAGCAGCCAGGGTCCTATGGAGCAGTACTTC

v_gene: TRBV9
j_gene: TRBJ2-3
abundance: many
d_gene: TRBD2
CDR3aa: CASSALPTLAGGEDTQYF
CDR3nt: TGTGCCAGCAGCGCCTTACCCACTCTAGCGGGAGGGGAAGATACGCAGTATTTT

v_gene: TRBV5-1
j_gene: TRBJ1-1
abundance: many
d_gene: NA
CDR3aa: CASSSGGLKTEAFF
CDR3nt: TGCGCCAGCAGCAGCGGAGGGTTGAAGACTGAAGCTTTCTTT

v_gene: TRBV7-6
j_gene: TRBJ2-1
abundance: many
d_gene: TRBD2
CDR3aa: CASSSPTSGSNNEQFF
CDR3nt: TGTGCCAGCAGCTCGCCGACTAGCGGGAGTAACAATGAGCAGTTCTTC

v_gene: TRBV12-3/TRBV12-4
j_gene: TRBJ2-7
abundance: many
d_gene: TRBD1
CDR3aa: CASSTTRTGVWEQYF
CDR3nt: TGTGCCAGCAGTACCACGAGGACAGGGGTCTGGGAGCAGTACTTC

v_gene: TRBV29-1
j_gene: TRBJ1-2
abundance: many
d_gene: NA
CDR3aa: CSVGTGLGGYTF
CDR3nt: TGCAGCGTCGGGACCGGACTGGGAGGCTACACCTTC

v_gene: TRBV11-3
j_gene: TRBJ2-2
abundance: many
d_gene: NA
CDR3aa: CASSLNAGTGELFF
CDR3nt: TGTGCCAGCAGCCTTAATGCGGGGACCGGGGAGCTGTTTTTT

v_gene: TRBV7-2
j_gene: TRBJ2-5
abundance: few
d_gene: TRBD1
CDR3aa: CASSEARGPRETQYF
CDR3nt: TGTGCCAGCAGCGAGGCCAGGGGGCCCAGAGAGACCCAGTACTTC

v_gene: TRBV20-1
j_gene: TRBJ2-7
abundance: many
d_gene: TRBD2
CDR3aa: CSATRDYSYEQYF
CDR3nt: TGCAGTGCTACTAGGGACTATTCCTACGAGCAGTACTTC

v_gene: TRBV20-1
j_gene: TRBJ2-1
abundance: many
d_gene: NA
CDR3aa: CSAMRGDHNEQFF
CDR3nt: TGCAGTGCCATGCGAGGGGACCACAATGAGCAGTTCTTC